Listed here are 26 T cell receptor beta chains from one sample, sequenced in a study of T cells in localized non-small cell lung cancer. TCRdb keeps only in-frame clones here, not all; method: immunoSEQ multiplex PCR. The sample shows around 1,800 clones, around a quarter of them seen only once. This material consisted of normal lung tissue next to the tumor, taken before any cancer treatment. The source of these receptors is a female donor older than 55 with stage I lung adenocarcinoma.

This clone has only a few counts. The chain recombines TRBV6-8 with TRBJ2-6; unclear D gene. V was shortened by 0 bases and J by 0 bases, with 9 bases between the two germline ends. The CDR3 is 17 residues long. CDR1 MNHGY and CDR2 SAAAGT come from the germline V gene. The CDR3 sequence is CASSYSESISGANVLTF. As DNA, the CDR3 is TGTGCCAGCAGTTACTCGGAGTCCATCTCTGGGGCCAACGTCCTGACTTTC.

This chain joins TRBV11-3 and TRBJ2-5; 11 bases map to TRBD1. Germline CDR1 is SGHNT and CDR2 is YENEEA. This CDR3 comprises 14 residues. V shed 5 bases, J shed 5 bases, and the junction held 4 bases outside the gene matches. The CDR3 loop reads CASSPDRGRETQYF. As DNA, the CDR3 is TGTGCCAGCAGCCCGGACAGGGGGCGGGAGACCCAGTACTTC.

V and J are TRBV19 and TRBJ1-2; no clear D gene. V lost 2 bases and J 2 bases, leaving 9 bases between the germline ends. This CDR3 is 14 amino acids long. Germline CDR1 reads LNHDA; CDR2 reads SQIVND (reference sequence). The CDR3 spells CASSISTGNYGYTF. In nucleotides, the CDR3 is TGTGCCAGTAGTATATCGACTGGGAACTATGGCTACACCTTC.

In DNA form, the CDR3 reads TGTGCCAGCAGCCAGACAGGGGAAGGTTCCTACGAGCAGTACGTC. Amino acids: CASSQTGEGSYEQYV. The chain combines TRBV14 with TRBJ2-7; 8 nucleotides match TRBD1. The ends lost 3 bases at V and 1 base at J; junction bases unmatched: 5. From germline, CDR1 is SGHDN and CDR2 FVKESK. The CDR3 loop spans 15 amino acids.

The chain is built from TRBV19 and TRBJ2-3; D unresolved. In germline, CDR1 is LNHDA, CDR2 SQIVND (reference sequence). Trimming stripped 7 bases from V and 0 bases from J, with 14 bases between. CDR3 size: 15 residues. The DNA of the CDR3 is TGTGCCAGTAACCCAGGACGGGCTAGCACAGATACGCAGTATTTT. Translating it yields CASNPGRASTDTQYF.

The CDR3 nucleotides are TGTGCCAGCATAGGTCAGACTTTCGAGCAGTACTTC. This codes for CASIGQTFEQYF. The rearrangement links TRBV28 to TRBJ2-7; D unclear. This CDR3 is 12 amino acids long. Germline CDR1 and CDR2: MDHEN and SYDVKM. V lost 7 bases, J lost 6 bases, and 13 bases lay in between.

The genes are TRBV6-8 and TRBJ1-4; D is ambiguous. Trimming removed 4 bases from V and 5 bases from J, with 17 bases in between. The CDR3 sequence is 16 residues long. The V gene's germline CDR1 is MNHGY and CDR2 SAAAGT. For the CDR3, the DNA is TGTGCCAGCAGTTCCTATACGGCGGGCAGCAATGAAAAACTGTTTTTT. Its protein is CASSSYTAGSNEKLFF.

This clone was counted only a few times. The chain carries TRBV28 and TRBJ1-5; 8 bases align to TRBD1. Per the germline V gene, CDR1 is MDHEN and CDR2 is SYDVKM. This CDR3 spans 15 amino acids. V lost 4 bases to trimming and J lost 5 bases; unmatched junction nucleotides: 7. CDR3 residues: CASSSSGTGYQPQHF. The CDR3 DNA reads as TGTGCCAGCAGTTCTTCCGGGACAGGTTATCAGCCCCAGCATTTT.

This clone was observed a few times. This rearrangement joins TRBV6-8 to TRBJ1-1; no reliable D call. Between the trimmed V and J ends, which lost 2 bases and 8 bases, there was a span of 15 bases. This CDR3 spans 14 amino acids. Looked up from germline, CDR1 is MNHGY and CDR2 is SAAAGT. The CDR3 DNA reads TGTGCCAGCAGTTACAATCCCCGAGGCTCCGAAGCTTTCTTT. Its translation: CASSYNPRGSEAFF.

This clone showed up just a few times. This chain links TRBV27 with TRBJ2-5, with 8 bases matching TRBD1. The germline V gene encodes CDR1 MNHEY and CDR2 SMNVEV (reference sequence). Trimming at V came to 5 bases and at J to 5 bases, leaving 7 bases not matched to a gene. The CDR3 extends over 14 amino acids. The CDR3 sequence: CASSPYSGGETQYF. The CDR3 coding sequence is TGTGCCAGCAGTCCGTACTCAGGGGGCGAGACCCAGTACTTC.

This clone was counted a few times. V is TRBV19 and J is TRBJ2-1; possibly TRBD2 for D (6 bases). Germline values: CDR1 LNHDA, CDR2 SQIVND (reference sequence). The V end lost 5 bases, the J end lost 4 bases, and 9 bases lay between the germline ends. The CDR3 spans 13 residues. The CDR3: CASSPGTYNEQFF. CDR3 DNA sequence: TGTGCCAGTAGTCCGGGGACTTACAATGAGCAGTTCTTC.

A few counts support this clone. The chain has TRBV28 and TRBJ1-1, with unresolved D. Per germline, CDR1 MDHEN and CDR2 SYDVKM. With 5 bases removed from V and 7 bases from J, the gap between germline ends came to 14 bases. This CDR3 contains 13 residues. This CDR3 is CASSVLRSNEAFF. The CDR3 DNA sequence: TGTGCCAGCAGTGTGCTCCGAAGTAATGAAGCTTTCTTT.

Judged by abundance, this clone is large. This sequence joins TRBV6-8 and TRBJ1-1, with TRBD1 as a possible D gene (5 bases). The ends were cut back, 5 bases at V and 1 base at J, with 8 bases in the middle. CDR3 length: 13 residues. The V gene's germline CDR1 is MNHGY and CDR2 SAAAGT. Written as DNA, the CDR3 is TGTGCCAGCAGTGACGGACAGAACACTGAAGCTTTCTTT. It encodes CASSDGQNTEAFF.

The V and J genes are TRBV29-1 and TRBJ1-3; D is possibly TRBD1 (5 bases). CDR1 is SQVTM and CDR2 is ANQGSEA in the germline V gene. This CDR3 spans 15 amino acids. In DNA, the CDR3 is TGCACCCCGCTAGGGGTCACTTACTCTGGAAACACCATATATTTT. Translating it yields CTPLGVTYSGNTIYF.

V usage is TRBV18 and J usage is TRBJ1-1; 8 nucleotides agree with TRBD1. Per germline, CDR1 KGHSH and CDR2 LQKENI. The CDR3 has 15 residues. Trimming took 5 bases from V and 3 from J; bases not matched to a gene: 8. CDR3 residues: CASSGQGRRDTEAFF. The CDR3 region has the DNA TGTGCCAGCTCAGGACAGGGAAGGCGGGACACTGAAGCTTTCTTT.

The table lists this clone with a few counts. The chain links TRBV9 to TRBJ2-1; D is unclear. The CDR3 spans 15 residues. The germline gives CDR1 SGDLS, CDR2 YYNGEE. Between the trimmed V and J ends, which lost 1 base and 6 bases, there was a span of 14 bases. CDR3 sequence reads: CASSVMGQQLNEQFF. DNA for the CDR3: TGTGCCAGCAGCGTAATGGGCCAGCAGCTCAATGAGCAGTTCTTC.

This clone was observed a few times. The V call is TRBV19, the J call TRBJ1-3; D call uncertain. The CDR3 extends over 14 amino acids. Germline CDR1 is LNHDA and CDR2 is SQIVND (reference sequence). The ends were cut back, 10 bases at V and 0 bases at J, with 13 bases in the middle. The CDR3 nucleotides are TGTGCCACCAGTTCCGGGGACTCTGGAAACACCATATATTTT. It yields the protein CATSSGDSGNTIYF.

This chain connects TRBV2 to TRBJ2-5, with TRBD1 as a possible D gene (6 bases). Trimming left V 4 bases short and J 11 bases short, with 14 bases between. The CDR3 is 12 residues long. Germline CDR1 reads SNHLY; CDR2 reads FYNNEI. The CDR3 nucleotides are TGTGCCAGCAGTGGGACAGCCGTCGCACAGTACTTC. It encodes CASSGTAVAQYF.

The rearrangement joins TRBV28 to TRBJ2-5; TRBD2 matches 11 bases. After removal of 9 bases from V and 4 bases from J, the junction contained 13 bases not matched to a gene. Germline V gives CDR1 MDHEN, CDR2 SYDVKM. The CDR3 has 16 residues. CDR3 in amino acids: CASRGLAGGGAETQYF. For the CDR3, the DNA is TGTGCCAGTCGGGGGCTAGCGGGAGGAGGGGCAGAGACCCAGTACTTC.

By share, this clone ranks as medium-sized (0.01 to 0.1%). The chain links TRBV11-3 to TRBJ2-7, with TRBD2 identical over 11 bases. J lost 3 bases, V lost 4 bases, and 5 bases had no gene match. CDR3 length: 15 amino acids. Germline V gene lookup returns CDR1 SGHNT and CDR2 YENEEA. In nucleotides, the CDR3 is TGTGCCAGCAGCTCCGGGACTAGCGGATACTACGAGCAGTACGTC. As protein: CASSSGTSGYYEQYV.

This chain joins TRBV11-3 and TRBJ2-1, with TRBD2 matching over 10 bases. The CDR3 runs 15 residues. In germline, CDR1 is SGHNT, CDR2 YENEEA. V shed 5 bases, J shed 8 bases, and the junction held 9 bases outside the gene matches. The CDR3 DNA reads as TGTGCCAGCAGCCCGAGCGGGAGGGAAGGAGATGAGCAGTTCTTC. Its protein product is CASSPSGREGDEQFF.

This clone was picked up a small number of times. The chain is built from TRBV11-3 and TRBJ2-3, with 11 bases aligning to TRBD1. This CDR3 comprises 15 residues. Trimming took 8 bases from V and 4 from J; bases not matched to a gene: 8. Per germline, CDR1 SGHNT and CDR2 YENEEA. The DNA for the CDR3 is TGTGCCAGCTTAGGGTGGACAGGGGGCGCAGATACGCAGTATTTT. Its protein is CASLGWTGGADTQYF.

The genes are TRBV6-8 and TRBJ1-2, with 12 bases that match TRBD1. This CDR3 is built from 15 residues. The germline CDR1 and CDR2 sequences are MNHGY and SAAAGT. Unmatched junction bases numbered 5, after V lost 5 bases and J lost 4 bases. DNA of the CDR3: TGTGCCAGCAGTGGGGGGACAGGGGGCATCTATGGCTACACCTTC. Protein sequence: CASSGGTGGIYGYTF.

The chain is built from TRBV25-1 and TRBJ1-5, with 10 bases aligning to TRBD1. Germline V gene sequence: CDR1 MGHDK, CDR2 SYGVNS. This CDR3 has 15 residues. The V segment lost 4 bases and the J segment 6 bases; nucleotides outside the gene matches: 6. The CDR3 spells CASSVGTGESQPQHF. The CDR3 nucleotides read TGTGCCAGCAGTGTTGGGACAGGGGAAAGTCAGCCCCAGCATTTT.

This clone was seen only a few times. The gene calls are TRBV6-8 and TRBJ2-3; 8 bases agree with TRBD1. V trimming: 7 bases; J trimming: 0 bases; junction bases outside the gene matches: 12. CDR3 length equals 17 residues. From germline, CDR1 is MNHGY and CDR2 SAAAGT. The CDR3 loop reads CASNPRDRSFSTDTQYF. CDR3 bases: TGTGCCAGCAATCCCCGGGACAGGTCCTTTAGCACAGATACGCAGTATTTT.

In this sample, this clone turned up a few times. V is TRBV6-7 and J is TRBJ2-7; D assignment may be TRBD1 or TRBD2 (5 bases each). TRBV6-7 is annotated as an ORF whose role is uncertain. The V end was cut by 0 bases, the J end by 0 bases, with 21 bases between. The CDR3 has 19 amino acids. As DNA, the CDR3 is TGTGCCAGCAGTTACTCGAAAGGTGGGGGACGTTTAAACTCCTACGAGCAGTACTTC. Translation: CASSYSKGGGRLNSYEQYF.